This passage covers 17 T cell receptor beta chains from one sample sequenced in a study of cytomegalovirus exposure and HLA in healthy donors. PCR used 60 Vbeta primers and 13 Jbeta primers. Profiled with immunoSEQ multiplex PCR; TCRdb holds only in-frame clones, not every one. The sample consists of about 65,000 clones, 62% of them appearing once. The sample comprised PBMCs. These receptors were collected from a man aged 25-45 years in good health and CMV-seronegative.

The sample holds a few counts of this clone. CDR3 residues: CASSQLAGGPGEQYF. CDR3 nucleotide sequence: TGTGCCAGCAGCCAACTAGCGGGGGGGCCCGGCGAGCAGTACTTC. This rearrangement joins TRBV4-2 to TRBJ2-7; 12 nucleotides match TRBD2. Germline loops: CDR1 LGHNA, CDR2 YNFKEQ. The CDR3 sequence is 15 residues long. The V gene end was trimmed by 2 bases and the J gene end by 6 bases; junction bases not matched to a gene: 5.

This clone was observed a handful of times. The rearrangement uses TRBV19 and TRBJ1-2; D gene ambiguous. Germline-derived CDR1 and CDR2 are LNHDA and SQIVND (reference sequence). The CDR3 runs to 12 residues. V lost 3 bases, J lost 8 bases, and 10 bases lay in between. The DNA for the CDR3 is TGTGCCAGTAGTATGGAACGGAGGGGCTACACCTTC. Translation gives CASSMERRGYTF.

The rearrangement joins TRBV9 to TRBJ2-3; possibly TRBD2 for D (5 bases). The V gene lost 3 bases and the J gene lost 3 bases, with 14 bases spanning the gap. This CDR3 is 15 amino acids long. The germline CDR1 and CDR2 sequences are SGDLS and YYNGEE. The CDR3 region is CASSARVRVTDTQYF. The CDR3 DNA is TGTGCCAGCAGCGCGAGGGTTAGGGTGACAGATACGCAGTATTTT.

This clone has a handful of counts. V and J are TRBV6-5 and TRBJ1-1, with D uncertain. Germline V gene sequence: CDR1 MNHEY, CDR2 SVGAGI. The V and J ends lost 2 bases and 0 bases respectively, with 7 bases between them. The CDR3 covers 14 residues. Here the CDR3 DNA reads TGTGCCAGCAGTTACGAGGTAATGAACACTGAAGCTTTCTTT. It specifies CASSYEVMNTEAFF.

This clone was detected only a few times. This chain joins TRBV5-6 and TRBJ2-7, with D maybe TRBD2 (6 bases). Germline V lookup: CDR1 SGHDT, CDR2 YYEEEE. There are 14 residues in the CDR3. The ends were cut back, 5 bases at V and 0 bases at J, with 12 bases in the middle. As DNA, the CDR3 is TGTGCCAGCAGGTCGGGACTGTACTCCTACGAGCAGTACTTC. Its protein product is CASRSGLYSYEQYF. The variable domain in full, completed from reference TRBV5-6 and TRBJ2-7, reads DAGVTQSPTHLIKTRGQQVTLRCSPKSGHDTVSWYQQALGQGPQFIFQYYEEEERQRGNFPDRFSGHQFPNYSSELNVNALLLGDSALYLCASRSGLYSYEQYFGPGTRLTVT.

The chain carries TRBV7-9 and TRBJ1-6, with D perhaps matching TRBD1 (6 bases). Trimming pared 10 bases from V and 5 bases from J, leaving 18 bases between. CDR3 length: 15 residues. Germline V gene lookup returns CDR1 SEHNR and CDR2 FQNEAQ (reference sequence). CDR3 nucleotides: TGTGCCACCCCAGGCGGCGGACAGAATAATTCACCCCTCCACTTT. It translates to CATPGGGQNNSPLHF.

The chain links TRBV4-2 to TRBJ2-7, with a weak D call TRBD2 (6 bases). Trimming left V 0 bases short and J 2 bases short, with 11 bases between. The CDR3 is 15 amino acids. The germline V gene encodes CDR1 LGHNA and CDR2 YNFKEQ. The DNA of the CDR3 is TGTGCCAGCAGCCAAGAGCTGGGACTGACCTACGAGCAGTACTTC. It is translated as CASSQELGLTYEQYF.

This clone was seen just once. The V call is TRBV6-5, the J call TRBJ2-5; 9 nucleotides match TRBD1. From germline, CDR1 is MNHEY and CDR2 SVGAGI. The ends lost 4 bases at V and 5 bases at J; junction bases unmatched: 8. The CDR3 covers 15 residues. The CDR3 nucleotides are TGTGCCAGCAGTTCGGGCGGACAGGGGTGGGAGACCCAGTACTTC. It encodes CASSSGGQGWETQYF.

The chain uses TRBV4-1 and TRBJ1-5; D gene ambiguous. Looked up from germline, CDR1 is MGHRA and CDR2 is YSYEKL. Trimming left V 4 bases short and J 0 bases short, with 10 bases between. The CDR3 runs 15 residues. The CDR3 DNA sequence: TGCGCCAGCAGCCTGGGAGCATATAGCAATCAGCCCCAGCATTTT. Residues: CASSLGAYSNQPQHF.

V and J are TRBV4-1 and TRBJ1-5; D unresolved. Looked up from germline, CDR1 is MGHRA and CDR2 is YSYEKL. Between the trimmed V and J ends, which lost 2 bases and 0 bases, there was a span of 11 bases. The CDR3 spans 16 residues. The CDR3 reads CASSQSDGDSNQPQHF. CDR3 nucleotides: TGCGCCAGCAGCCAATCAGACGGGGATAGCAATCAGCCCCAGCATTTT.

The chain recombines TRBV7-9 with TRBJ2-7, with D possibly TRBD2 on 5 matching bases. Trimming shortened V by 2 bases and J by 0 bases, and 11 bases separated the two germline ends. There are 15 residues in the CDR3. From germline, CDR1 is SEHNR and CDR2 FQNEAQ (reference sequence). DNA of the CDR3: TGTGCCAGCAGCTTAAACGGGGAGCCCTCCTACGAGCAGTACTTC. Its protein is CASSLNGEPSYEQYF.

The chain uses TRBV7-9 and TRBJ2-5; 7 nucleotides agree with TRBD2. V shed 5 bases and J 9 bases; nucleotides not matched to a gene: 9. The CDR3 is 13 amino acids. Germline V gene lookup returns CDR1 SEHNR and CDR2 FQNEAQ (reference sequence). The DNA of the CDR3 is TGTGCCAGCAGCATGCCGGGACTAAATCCCCAGTACTTC. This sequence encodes CASSMPGLNPQYF.

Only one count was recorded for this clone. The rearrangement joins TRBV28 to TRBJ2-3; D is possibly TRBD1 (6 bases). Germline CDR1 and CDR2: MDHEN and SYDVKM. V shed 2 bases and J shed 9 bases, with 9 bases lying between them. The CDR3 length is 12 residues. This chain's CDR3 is CASSLKQGTQYF. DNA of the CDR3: TGTGCCAGCAGTTTAAAACAGGGAACGCAGTATTTT.

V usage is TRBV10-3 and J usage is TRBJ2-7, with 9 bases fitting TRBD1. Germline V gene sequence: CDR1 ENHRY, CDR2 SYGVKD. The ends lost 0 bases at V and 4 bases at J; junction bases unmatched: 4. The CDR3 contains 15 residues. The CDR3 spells CAISESQGAFYEQYF. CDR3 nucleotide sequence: TGTGCCATCAGTGAGTCACAGGGGGCCTTTTACGAGCAGTACTTC.

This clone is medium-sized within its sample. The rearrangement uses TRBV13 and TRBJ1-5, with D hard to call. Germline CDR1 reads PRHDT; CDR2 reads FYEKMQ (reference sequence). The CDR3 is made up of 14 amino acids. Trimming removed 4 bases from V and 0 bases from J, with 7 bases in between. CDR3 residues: CASSSINSNQPQHF. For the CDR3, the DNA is TGTGCCAGCAGCTCAATCAATAGCAATCAGCCCCAGCATTTT.

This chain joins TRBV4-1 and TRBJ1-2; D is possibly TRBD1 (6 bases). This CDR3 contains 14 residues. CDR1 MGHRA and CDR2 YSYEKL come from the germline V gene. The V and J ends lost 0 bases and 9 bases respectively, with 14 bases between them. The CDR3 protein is CASSQDQQGRRYTF. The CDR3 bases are TGCGCCAGCAGCCAAGATCAGCAGGGGCGGCGCTACACCTTC.

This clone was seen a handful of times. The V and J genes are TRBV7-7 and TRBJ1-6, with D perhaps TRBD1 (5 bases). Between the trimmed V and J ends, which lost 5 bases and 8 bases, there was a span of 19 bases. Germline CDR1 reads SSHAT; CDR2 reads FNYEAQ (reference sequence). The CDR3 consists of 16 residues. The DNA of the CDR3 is TGTGCCAGCAGCGGAAGCGCTTGGGACTACTATTCACCCCTCCACTTT. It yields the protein CASSGSAWDYYSPLHF.